This T cell receptor beta chain was identified in a study of radiation and T cells in renal cell carcinoma. There are a few counts of this clone. Repertoires were generated with immunoSEQ multiplex PCR, while TCRdb's copy carries only in-frame clones and drops some. Of more than 100,000 clones detected, approximately 90% appear once; the ten largest clones hold 5% to 6.5%. The sample's time point: blood 2 weeks post-SBRT. Documented treatment: 15 Gy SBRT to primary tumor, nephrectomy 4 weeks later. The V end lost 5 bases, the J end lost 3 bases, and 13 bases lay between the germline ends. Germline V gene lookup returns CDR1 MNHEY and CDR2 SVGAGI. CDR3 length: 14 amino acids.

The starting material was blood, obtained from a patient whose treatment included radiotherapy and nephrectomy. The chain employs TRBV6-5 and TRBJ1-1, with D unresolved. The receptor was derived from a woman aged 65 to 85 with renal cell carcinoma. The CDR3 DNA sequence: TGTGCCAGCAGTGAAGATGCGGAACACACTGAAGCTTTCTTT. Translation gives CASSEDAEHTEAFF.